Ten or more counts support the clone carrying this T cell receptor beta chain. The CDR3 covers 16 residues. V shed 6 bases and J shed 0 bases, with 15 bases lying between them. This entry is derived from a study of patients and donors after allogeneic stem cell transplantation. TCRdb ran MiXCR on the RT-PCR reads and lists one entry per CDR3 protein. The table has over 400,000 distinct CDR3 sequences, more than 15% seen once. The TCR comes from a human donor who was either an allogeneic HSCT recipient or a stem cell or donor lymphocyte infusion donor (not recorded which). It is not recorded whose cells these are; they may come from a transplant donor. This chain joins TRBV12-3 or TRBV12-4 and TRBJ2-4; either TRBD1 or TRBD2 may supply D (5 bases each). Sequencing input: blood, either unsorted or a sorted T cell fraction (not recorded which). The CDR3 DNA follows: TGTGCCAGCAGAATGGGACCGAAACTAGCCAAAAACATTCAGTACTTC. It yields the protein CASRMGPKLAKNIQYF.